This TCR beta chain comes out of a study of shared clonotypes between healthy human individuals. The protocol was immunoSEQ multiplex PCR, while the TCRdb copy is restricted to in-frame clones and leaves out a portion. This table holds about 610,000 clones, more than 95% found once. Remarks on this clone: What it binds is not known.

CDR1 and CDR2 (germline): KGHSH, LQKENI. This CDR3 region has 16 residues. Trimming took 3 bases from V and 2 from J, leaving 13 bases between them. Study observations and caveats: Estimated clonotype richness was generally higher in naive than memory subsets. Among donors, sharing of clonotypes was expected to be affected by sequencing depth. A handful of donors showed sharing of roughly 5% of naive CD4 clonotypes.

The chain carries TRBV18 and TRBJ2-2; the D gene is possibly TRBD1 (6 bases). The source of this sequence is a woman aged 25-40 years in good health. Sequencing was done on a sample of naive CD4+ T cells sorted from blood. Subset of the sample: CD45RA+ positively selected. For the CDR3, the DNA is TGTGCCAGCTCACCTCGCGGACAGATCAACACCGGGGAGCTGTTTTTT. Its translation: CASSPRGQINTGELFF.